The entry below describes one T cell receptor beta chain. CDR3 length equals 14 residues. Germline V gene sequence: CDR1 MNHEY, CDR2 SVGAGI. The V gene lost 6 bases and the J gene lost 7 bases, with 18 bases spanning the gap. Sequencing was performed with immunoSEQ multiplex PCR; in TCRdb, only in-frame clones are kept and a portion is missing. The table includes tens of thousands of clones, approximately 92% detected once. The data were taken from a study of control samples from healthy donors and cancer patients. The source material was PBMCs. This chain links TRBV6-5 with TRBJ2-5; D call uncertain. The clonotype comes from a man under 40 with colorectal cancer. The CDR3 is CASRLARLAVTQYF. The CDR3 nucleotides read TGTGCCAGCAGATTGGCCCGGCTTGCGGTGACCCAGTACTTC.